A selection of T cell receptor beta chains follows, all from one sample in a study of T cell repertoires in cytomegalovirus infection. TCRdb fed the reads into MiXCR, producing one record per CDR3 protein. The table lists about a million distinct CDR3 sequences, roughly a third of them singletons. Their recognized antigens are unknown. This material consisted of cultured CD8+ T cells from PBMCs, taken from culture after CMV antigen stimulation. The receptors originated from a human donor in good health (CMV status not recorded). Some clones in this sample may be carry-over from other donors' samples. Each CDR3 is given without its conserved first and last residue. Each record gives: CDR3 protein, clone size, J gene, V gene. Expanded clones are given a class, and other clones once, few, many or no size at all.

cdr3_aa: ASREQGRYDYGYT
clone_size: .
j_call: TRBJ1-2
v_call: TRBV6-5

cdr3_aa: ASSGARREQY
clone_size: .
j_call: TRBJ2-7
v_call: TRBV5-1

cdr3_aa: ASSPTVGSSYNEQF
clone_size: few
j_call: TRBJ2-1
v_call: TRBV12-3/TRBV12-4

cdr3_aa: ASSSSSGGPHEQY
clone_size: .
j_call: TRBJ2-7
v_call: TRBV7-9

cdr3_aa: ASSVRYRSLGDTQY
clone_size: .
j_call: TRBJ2-3
v_call: TRBV6-1

cdr3_aa: ASGFKGARITEAF
clone_size: few
j_call: TRBJ1-1
v_call: TRBV12-5

cdr3_aa: ASSKARFTGELF
clone_size: .
j_call: TRBJ2-2
v_call: TRBV7-3

cdr3_aa: ASSFEGRQETQY
clone_size: few
j_call: TRBJ2-5
v_call: TRBV7-6

cdr3_aa: ASSPSDYNEQF
clone_size: .
j_call: TRBJ2-1
v_call: TRBV6-6

cdr3_aa: ASSYLAFSSGNTIY
clone_size: .
j_call: TRBJ1-3
v_call: TRBV6-6

cdr3_aa: ASRPDRTGLYEQY
clone_size: few
j_call: TRBJ2-7
v_call: TRBV12-3/TRBV12-4

cdr3_aa: ASSLGGRGYNEQF
clone_size: .
j_call: TRBJ2-1
v_call: TRBV7-9

cdr3_aa: ASSSGQGILYEQY
clone_size: .
j_call: TRBJ2-7
v_call: TRBV11-3

cdr3_aa: ASSLRGREEKLF
clone_size: few
j_call: TRBJ1-4
v_call: TRBV7-9

cdr3_aa: ASSTTTSNGYT
clone_size: few
j_call: TRBJ1-2
v_call: TRBV7-9

cdr3_aa: ASSLNRVYGYT
clone_size: many
j_call: TRBJ1-2
v_call: TRBV12-3/TRBV12-4

cdr3_aa: ASSPLAEYNEQF
clone_size: few
j_call: TRBJ2-1
v_call: TRBV6-2/TRBV6-3

cdr3_aa: ASSQGQMEAF
clone_size: .
j_call: TRBJ1-1
v_call: TRBV4-3

cdr3_aa: ASSLPSGQGDEKLF
clone_size: .
j_call: TRBJ1-4
v_call: TRBV7-8

cdr3_aa: ASSPLTYDNEQF
clone_size: .
j_call: TRBJ2-1
v_call: TRBV28

cdr3_aa: ASRGGRNQPQH
clone_size: .
j_call: TRBJ1-5
v_call: TRBV7-8

cdr3_aa: ASSYTGGVEKLF
clone_size: .
j_call: TRBJ1-4
v_call: TRBV6-5

cdr3_aa: ASSYLPRGSYSPLH
clone_size: .
j_call: TRBJ1-6
v_call: TRBV27

cdr3_aa: ASSLGGRQALPYEQY
clone_size: few
j_call: TRBJ2-7
v_call: TRBV7-8

cdr3_aa: ASSEDVPYEQY
clone_size: .
j_call: TRBJ2-7
v_call: TRBV7-8

cdr3_aa: ASSISSGGAFNEQF
clone_size: few
j_call: TRBJ2-1
v_call: TRBV7-6

cdr3_aa: ASSKTQY
clone_size: few
j_call: TRBJ2-5
v_call: TRBV28

cdr3_aa: ASSWGGANVLT
clone_size: few
j_call: TRBJ2-6
v_call: TRBV27

cdr3_aa: SARIDGTYEQY
clone_size: .
j_call: TRBJ2-7
v_call: TRBV20-1

cdr3_aa: ASSYGQGTTYEQY
clone_size: .
j_call: TRBJ2-7
v_call: TRBV6-5

cdr3_aa: ASEILGVASSYNEQF
clone_size: .
j_call: TRBJ2-1
v_call: TRBV5-4

cdr3_aa: ASSGAGWQAF
clone_size: .
j_call: TRBJ1-1
v_call: TRBV7-9

cdr3_aa: ASSFQFQGAGADTQY
clone_size: .
j_call: TRBJ2-3
v_call: TRBV12-3/TRBV12-4

cdr3_aa: ASSQGLAGGSTQY
clone_size: few
j_call: TRBJ2-3
v_call: TRBV7-7

cdr3_aa: ASSDWDRDTMSYGYT
clone_size: many
j_call: TRBJ1-2
v_call: TRBV7-2

cdr3_aa: ASSSRGLAGGPGYNEQF
clone_size: many
j_call: TRBJ2-1
v_call: TRBV7-3

cdr3_aa: ASSVWAGQETQY
clone_size: .
j_call: TRBJ2-5
v_call: TRBV2

cdr3_aa: SASEDGNPDDEQF
clone_size: .
j_call: TRBJ2-1
v_call: TRBV20-1

cdr3_aa: AISGTGAAEAEAF
clone_size: .
j_call: TRBJ1-1
v_call: TRBV10-3

cdr3_aa: ASSQVGGQPQH
clone_size: .
j_call: TRBJ1-5
v_call: TRBV4-2

cdr3_aa: ASSEAGRGNIQY
clone_size: .
j_call: TRBJ2-4
v_call: TRBV5-4

cdr3_aa: ASSLSSRGGTGELF
clone_size: .
j_call: TRBJ2-2
v_call: TRBV7-6

cdr3_aa: ASRREGGPGTEAF
clone_size: few
j_call: TRBJ1-1
v_call: TRBV6-1

cdr3_aa: ASSVPTSGPDADTQY
clone_size: .
j_call: TRBJ2-3
v_call: TRBV9

cdr3_aa: ASSLSAVRDYEQY
clone_size: .
j_call: TRBJ2-7
v_call: TRBV28

cdr3_aa: ASSPQKGDEQF
clone_size: few
j_call: TRBJ2-1
v_call: TRBV7-9

cdr3_aa: ASHPPLH
clone_size: .
j_call: TRBJ1-6
v_call: TRBV6-6

cdr3_aa: ASGPPGPHYGYT
clone_size: .
j_call: TRBJ1-2
v_call: TRBV12-5

cdr3_aa: ASRDRTVRSQPQH
clone_size: few
j_call: TRBJ1-5
v_call: TRBV6-1

cdr3_aa: ASSAPRLGTYEQY
clone_size: .
j_call: TRBJ2-7
v_call: TRBV12-3/TRBV12-4

cdr3_aa: ASSEKWTATGELF
clone_size: few
j_call: TRBJ2-2
v_call: TRBV10-1

cdr3_aa: ASSYEAIQETQY
clone_size: .
j_call: TRBJ2-5
v_call: TRBV6-6

cdr3_aa: ASSTTPPNYGYT
clone_size: few
j_call: TRBJ1-2
v_call: TRBV27

cdr3_aa: ASSRQGHSNQPQH
clone_size: .
j_call: TRBJ1-5
v_call: TRBV12-3/TRBV12-4

cdr3_aa: AILTGTGVVGGGANVLT
clone_size: .
j_call: TRBJ2-6
v_call: TRBV10-3

cdr3_aa: ASSSPYRGANTEAF
clone_size: few
j_call: TRBJ1-1
v_call: TRBV7-9

cdr3_aa: ASSTRLAGHQETQY
clone_size: .
j_call: TRBJ2-5
v_call: TRBV19